This TCR beta chain is drawn from a study of T cell repertoires in cytomegalovirus infection. Study observations and caveats: Ex vivo responses were dominated by HLA-C-restricted CMV-specific TCR beta clonotypes.

As concerns this clonotype: Its antigen is still unknown.

In TCRdb, the reads were re-called with MiXCR into one record per CDR3 protein. This sample has fewer than 130,000 distinct CDR3 sequences, with roughly 39% found just once. This CDR3 spans 15 amino acids. V was cut by 6 bases and J by 3 bases, with 18 bases left in between. Specimen: CD8+ T cells from cultured PBMCs, collected from culture after CMV antigen stimulation. The V gene is TRBV12-3 or TRBV12-4, the J gene TRBJ2-7; maybe TRBD1 (5 bases). This TCR derives from a human donor in good health (CMV status not recorded). Some clones in this sample may be carry-over from other donors' samples. CDR3 protein: CASRDNSAPRYEQYF. CDR3 in DNA: TGTGCCAGCAGGGACAACAGTGCCCCTCGCTACGAGCAGTACTTC.